Below are 5 T cell receptor beta chains sequenced from a single sample in a study of response to subunit inactivated influenza vaccine. A single record per CDR3 protein comes from TCRdb applying MiXCR to the RT-PCR reads. The sample lists about 580,000 distinct CDR3 sequences, 14% seen once, with 11% in the top ten. The input for sequencing was PBMCs from blood, taken 11 to 12 days after vaccination. These receptor sequences come from a man aged 45-60 years who received an inactivated influenza vaccine.

In this sample, this clonotype turned up a few times. CDR3 DNA: TGCGCCAGCAGCCAAGAGGGTGGGGGCAGACTGAACACTGAAGCTTTCTTT. Translated, it gives CASSQEGGGRLNTEAFF. This sequence joins TRBV4-1 and TRBJ1-1; a weak D match, TRBD1 (6 bases). Germline V gene sequence: CDR1 MGHRA, CDR2 YSYEKL. This CDR3 has 17 amino acids. Trimming took off 0 bases at V and 0 bases at J, with 14 bases between the two ends.

This clonotype was observed a few times. J is TRBJ1-2 and V is TRBV4-3, with D tentatively TRBD1 (5 bases). The CDR3 extends over 15 amino acids. In germline, CDR1 is LGHNA, CDR2 YSLEER. V lost 1 base and J lost 4, with 13 bases in between. The CDR3 region has the DNA TGCGCCAGCAGCCAAGGGGGCAGGGACTTCTATGGCTACACCTTC. Amino acid sequence: CASSQGGRDFYGYTF.

The chain recombines TRBV20-1 with TRBJ2-2; D is ambiguous. Germline V gene data show CDR1 as DFQATT and CDR2 as SNEGSKA (reference sequence). The CDR3 consists of 13 residues. The V end lost 0 bases, the J end lost 7 bases, and 9 bases lay between the germline ends. The CDR3 here is CSARDIDNGELFF. CDR3 nucleotide sequence: TGCAGTGCTAGAGACATAGATAACGGGGAGCTGTTTTTT.

This clonotype showed up just a few times. The chain carries TRBV7-9 and TRBJ1-2; D is undetermined. The ends were cut back, 1 base at V and 12 bases at J, with 12 bases in the middle. The CDR3 length is 12 residues. CDR1 and CDR2 (germline): SEHNR, FQNEAQ (reference sequence). The CDR3 nucleotides are TGTGCCAGCAGCTTAGATTCAGGACCGGACACCTTC. Protein sequence: CASSLDSGPDTF.

This clonotype was seen a handful of times. V usage is TRBV10-1 and J usage is TRBJ2-7; D is possibly TRBD2 (6 bases). The V and J ends lost 6 bases and 6 bases respectively, with 15 bases between them. The CDR3 loop spans 13 amino acids. Germline-derived CDR1 and CDR2 are WNHNN and SYGVQD (reference sequence). The CDR3 sequence is CASSAGRVSEQYF. The DNA of the CDR3 is TGCGCCAGCAGCGCCGGGAGAGTAAGCGAGCAGTACTTC.